This is a list of T cell receptor beta chains from one sample in a study of blood T cell repertoires in COVID-19. TCRdb keeps only in-frame clones here, not all; method: immunoSEQ multiplex PCR. The table includes about 180,000 clones, 89% detected once. The sample consisted of peripheral blood. These receptors were taken from a man younger than 35 who had recovered from COVID-19. CDR3s include the opening cysteine and the closing phenylalanine or tryptophan. The D gene is left open where the match is weak. The listing skips clone size in some rows; elsewhere it reads once, few, many or a size class.

>TRBV28|14|TRBJ1-1|once|.
TGTGCCAGCAGTTTGGGGGGTTTGGGCTTTCTTGCCTTCTTT
CASSLGGLGFLAFF
>TRBV4-3|16|TRBJ2-3|once|.
TGCGCCAGCAGCCAGGAACTAGGGGGACCGGCAGATACGCAGTATTTT
CASSQELGGPADTQYF
>TRBV5-1|12|TRBJ2-5|.|.
TGCGCCAGCAGCCTACTCCAAGAGACCCAGTACTTC
CASSLLQETQYF
>TRBV6-2/TRBV6-3|15|TRBJ2-2|.|.
TGTGCCAGCAGGTACCGACAGACCGACACCGGGGAGCTGTTTTTT
CASRYRQTDTGELFF
>TRBV28|15|TRBJ2-4|.|.
TGTGCCAGCAGTTCCACAGGCGGGACCAAAAACATTCAGTACTTC
CASSSTGGTKNIQYF
>TRBV7-9|13|TRBJ1-1|.|.
TGTGCCAGCAGCTTAGGCGCGAACACTGAAGCTTTCTTT
CASSLGANTEAFF
>TRBV19|14|TRBJ1-4|.|.
TGTGCCAGTAGTCTTCAAGCGGTCAATGAAAAACTGTTTTTT
CASSLQAVNEKLFF
>TRBV4-3|17|TRBJ1-2|once|TRBD1
TGCGCCAGCAGCCAAGATAGGGCAGGGGGCGCTTTATACGGCTACACCTTC
CASSQDRAGGALYGYTF
>TRBV19|16|TRBJ1-1|.|TRBD1
TGTGCCAGTAGTGGTCGGACAGGGGGCGGAAACACTGAAGCTTTCTTT
CASSGRTGGGNTEAFF
>TRBV5-1|15|TRBJ2-3|.|TRBD1
TGCGCCAGCAGCTCGGGACAGGGGACAGCAGATACGCAGTATTTT
CASSSGQGTADTQYF
>TRBV4-3|15|TRBJ1-2|.|TRBD1
TGCGCCAGCAGCCAAGATTTGGACAGGCCGGGCGGCTACACCTTC
CASSQDLDRPGGYTF
>TRBV6-6|15|TRBJ2-4|.|TRBD1
TGTGCCAGCCGGGACAGGGCCTTAGTCAAAAACATTCAGTACTTC
CASRDRALVKNIQYF
>TRBV5-1|14|TRBJ1-1|.|.
TGCGCCAGCAGCTTGGAGTCGGGAGGAACTGAAGCTTTCTTT
CASSLESGGTEAFF
>TRBV5-1|17|TRBJ2-1|once|.
TGCGCCAGCAGCTCGGGGTCGACTCTGAGCTCCTACAATGAGCAGTTCTTC
CASSSGSTLSSYNEQFF
>TRBV7-3|14|TRBJ1-2|medium-sized|TRBD1
TGTGCCAGCAGCTTGTCCAGGGACAGGTCTGGCTACACCTTC
CASSLSRDRSGYTF
>TRBV10-3|14|TRBJ1-1|once|TRBD1
TGTGCCATCAGTGAATTAACAGGGGGCCCTGAAGCTTTCTTT
CAISELTGGPEAFF
>TRBV7-2|16|TRBJ2-4|.|.
TGTGCCAGCAGCCCCTCTGACAGAATAGCCAAAAACATTCAGTACTTC
CASSPSDRIAKNIQYF
>TRBV5-1|16|TRBJ2-7|.|.
TGCGCCAGCAGCTTGTACTTGACAGGCACCGGGGACGAGCAGTACTTC
CASSLYLTGTGDEQYF
>TRBV7-9|13|TRBJ1-1|.|.
TGTGCCAGCAGCTTATCTTGGAGCACTGAAGCTTTCTTT
CASSLSWSTEAFF
>TRBV24-1|16|TRBJ2-7|.|TRBD1
TGTGCCACCAGTGATTGGGGGACAGGGGGATCCTACGAGCAGTACTTC
CATSDWGTGGSYEQYF
>TRBV19|14|TRBJ2-7|once|.
TGTGCCAGTAGTCGGAGGGACCCTCCCTACGAGCAGTACTTC
CASSRRDPPYEQYF
>TRBV5-4|15|TRBJ1-2|.|TRBD1
TGTGCCAGCAGCCCCGGGACAGGGGGCAACTATGGCTACACCTTC
CASSPGTGGNYGYTF
>TRBV25-1|11|TRBJ1-3|.|.
TGTGCCAGCAGTCGGGGGGACACCATATATTTT
CASSRGDTIYF
>TRBV21-1|17|TRBJ2-2|few|.
TGTGCCAGCGCCTACGAGCGGGAGGCCCGGAACACCGGGGAGCTGTTTTTT
CASAYEREARNTGELFF
>TRBV28|14|TRBJ2-3|once|TRBD2
TGTGCCAGCAGAAAAGCGGGAAACACAGATACGCAGTATTTT
CASRKAGNTDTQYF
>TRBV20-1|10|TRBJ2-7|.|.
TGCAGTGCTACCAGAAACGAGCAGTACTTC
CSATRNEQYF
>TRBV4-1|17|TRBJ1-5|once|TRBD1
TGCGCCAGCAGCCGAGAGTTGGCAGGGGGCACTAGTCAGCCCCAGCATTTT
CASSRELAGGTSQPQHF
>TRBV6-2/TRBV6-3|12|TRBJ1-5|.|.
TGTGCCAGCACTTACCCTAATCAGCCCCAGCATTTT
CASTYPNQPQHF
>TRBV10-1|14|TRBJ1-1|.|TRBD1
TGCGCCAGCAGGATAGACAGGGTTCGGACTGAAGCTTTCTTT
CASRIDRVRTEAFF
>TRBV2|16|TRBJ1-5|.|TRBD1
TGTGCCAGCAAACGAAGGACAGGGGATAGCAATCAGCCCCAGCATTTT
CASKRRTGDSNQPQHF
>TRBV3-1/TRBV3-2|15|TRBJ2-1|.|TRBD1
TGTGCCAGCAGCCCCAGGACAGGGTTGGATTATGAGCAGTTCTTC
CASSPRTGLDYEQFF